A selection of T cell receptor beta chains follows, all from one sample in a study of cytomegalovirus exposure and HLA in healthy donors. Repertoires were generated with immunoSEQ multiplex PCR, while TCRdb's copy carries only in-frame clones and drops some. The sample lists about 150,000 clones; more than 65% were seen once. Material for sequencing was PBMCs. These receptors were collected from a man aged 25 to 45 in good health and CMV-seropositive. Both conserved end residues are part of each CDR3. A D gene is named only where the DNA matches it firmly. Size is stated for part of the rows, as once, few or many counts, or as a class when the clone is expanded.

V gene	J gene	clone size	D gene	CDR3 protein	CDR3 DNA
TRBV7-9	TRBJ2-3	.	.	CASKSGFQDTQYF	TGTGCCAGCAAGTCAGGATTTCAAGATACGCAGTATTTT
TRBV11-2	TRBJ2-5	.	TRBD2	CASSSAGEGKSETQYF	TGTGCCAGCAGTTCGGCGGGGGAGGGGAAAAGCGAGACCCAGTACTTC
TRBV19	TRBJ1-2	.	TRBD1	CASSPPGQGANYGYTF	TGTGCCAGTAGTCCTCCGGGACAGGGGGCTAACTATGGCTACACCTTC
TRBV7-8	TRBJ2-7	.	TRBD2	CASSFPRGSGAYEQYF	TGTGCCAGCAGTTTCCCCCGGGGTAGCGGGGCCTACGAGCAGTACTTC
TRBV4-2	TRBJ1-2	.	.	CASSQDLGGYGYTF	TGTGCCAGCAGCCAAGATCTAGGAGGGTATGGCTACACCTTC
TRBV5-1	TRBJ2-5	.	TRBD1	CASSLGTGEYETQYF	TGCGCCAGCAGCTTGGGGACAGGGGAGTATGAGACCCAGTACTTC
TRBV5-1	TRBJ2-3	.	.	CASSLELNTDTQYF	TGCGCCAGCAGCTTGGAGCTGAACACAGATACGCAGTATTTT
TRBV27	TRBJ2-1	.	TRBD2	CASSFTLVAGGGNEQFF	TGTGCCAGCAGTTTCACACTGGTGGCGGGAGGGGGAAATGAGCAGTTCTTC
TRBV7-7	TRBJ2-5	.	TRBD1	CASSQDRANDDQYF	TGTGCCAGCAGCCAGGACAGGGCGAACGATGACCAGTACTTC
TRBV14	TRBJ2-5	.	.	CASSQDVGALETQYF	TGTGCCAGCAGCCAAGACGTGGGGGCCTTGGAGACCCAGTACTTC
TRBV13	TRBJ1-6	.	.	CASSLGGQYNSPLHF	TGTGCCAGCAGCTTAGGCGGACAATATAATTCACCCCTCCACTTT
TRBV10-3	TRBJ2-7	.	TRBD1	CAILPGQGADEQYF	TGTGCCATCCTGCCGGGACAGGGGGCTGACGAGCAGTACTTC
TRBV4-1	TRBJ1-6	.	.	CASSQAVTSSYNSPLHF	TGCGCCAGCAGCCAAGCGGTCACGAGCTCCTATAATTCACCCCTCCACTTT
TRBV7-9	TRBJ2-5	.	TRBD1	CASSSGQIGETQYF	TGTGCCAGCAGCTCGGGACAGATCGGAGAGACCCAGTACTTC
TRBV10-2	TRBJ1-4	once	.	CASSESYPLDEKLFF	TGCGCCAGCAGTGAGTCGTATCCTCTCGATGAAAAACTGTTTTTT
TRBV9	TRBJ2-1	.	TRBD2	CASSAPGLRETSEQFF	TGTGCCAGCAGCGCCCCGGGACTAAGGGAAACGAGTGAGCAGTTCTTC
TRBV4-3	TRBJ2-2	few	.	CASSHTTATGELFF	TGCGCCAGCAGCCACACCACTGCCACCGGGGAGCTGTTTTTT
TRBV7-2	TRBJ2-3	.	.	CASSLGGRDTQYF	TGTGCCAGCAGCCTGGGGGGTAGGGATACGCAGTATTTT
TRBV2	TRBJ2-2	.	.	CAGSLRRTGELFF	TGTGCCGGTAGCCTCCGTAGGACCGGGGAGCTGTTTTTT
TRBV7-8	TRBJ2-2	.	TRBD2	CASSLRSAGGGTGELFF	TGTGCCAGCAGCTTAAGGTCGGCGGGAGGGGGAACCGGGGAGCTGTTTTTT
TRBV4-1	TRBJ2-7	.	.	CASSQVGLYEQYF	TGCGCCAGCAGCCAAGTGGGACTCTACGAGCAGTACTTC
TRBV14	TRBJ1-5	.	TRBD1	CASSPRQGNQPQHF	TGTGCCAGCAGCCCTAGACAGGGGAATCAGCCCCAGCATTTT
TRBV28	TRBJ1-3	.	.	CASSLGAFSGNTIYF	TGTGCCAGCAGTTTAGGGGCCTTCTCTGGAAACACCATATATTTT
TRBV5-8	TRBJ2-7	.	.	CASSPEAQGSYEQYF	TGTGCCAGCAGCCCCGAGGCCCAGGGCTCCTACGAGCAGTACTTC
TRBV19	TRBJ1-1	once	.	CASSIRSEAFF	TGTGCCAGTAGTATCAGATCCGAAGCTTTCTTT
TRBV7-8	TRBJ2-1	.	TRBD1	CASSPWDRDNEQFF	TGTGCCAGCAGCCCCTGGGACAGGGACAATGAGCAGTTCTTC
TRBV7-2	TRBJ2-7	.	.	CASSLVQSSYEQYF	TGTGCCAGCAGCTTAGTACAGTCCTCCTACGAGCAGTACTTC
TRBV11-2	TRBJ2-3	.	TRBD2	CACSLEGLAGGYTDTQYF	TGTGCCTGCAGCTTAGAGGGACTAGCGGGGGGGTACACAGATACGCAGTATTTT
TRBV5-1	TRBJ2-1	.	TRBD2	CASSLAPGLAGNEQFF	TGCGCCAGCAGCTTGGCTCCGGGACTAGCGGGCAATGAGCAGTTCTTC
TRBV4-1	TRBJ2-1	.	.	CASSQEDRNYNEQFF	TGCGCCAGCAGCCAAGAGGACAGAAACTACAATGAGCAGTTCTTC
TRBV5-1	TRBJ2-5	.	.	CASSSQETQYF	TGCGCCAGCAGCTCACAAGAGACCCAGTACTTC
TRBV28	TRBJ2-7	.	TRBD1	CASRGQGGPHEQYF	TGTGCCAGCAGAGGACAGGGTGGGCCCCACGAGCAGTACTTC
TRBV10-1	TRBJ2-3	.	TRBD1	CASDCRQGDVTDTQYF	TGCGCCAGTGATTGCAGACAGGGGGACGTGACAGATACGCAGTATTTT
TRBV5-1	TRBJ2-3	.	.	CASSLAMDTQYF	TGCGCCAGCAGCTTGGCCATGGATACGCAGTATTTT
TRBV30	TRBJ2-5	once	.	CAWSTQSETQYF	TGTGCCTGGAGTACACAGAGCGAGACCCAGTACTTC
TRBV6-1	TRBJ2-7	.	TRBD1	CASSEGVGTATYEQYF	TGTGCCAGCAGTGAAGGTGTTGGGACAGCCACCTACGAGCAGTACTTC
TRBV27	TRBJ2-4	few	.	CASSFAPGRRDLSAKNIQYF	TGTGCCAGCAGTTTTGCACCGGGGCGGCGGGATTTATCAGCCAAAAACATTCAGTACTTC
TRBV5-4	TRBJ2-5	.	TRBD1	CASSSTGTGGGETQYF	TGTGCCAGCAGCTCTACCGGGACAGGGGGTGGGGAGACCCAGTACTTC
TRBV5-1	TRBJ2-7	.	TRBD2	CASSPKLAGAYEQYF	TGCGCCAGCAGCCCTAAACTAGCGGGAGCCTACGAGCAGTACTTC
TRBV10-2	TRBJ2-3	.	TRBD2	CASSRTGTSGDTQYF	TGCGCCAGCAGCCGAACCGGGACTAGCGGGGATACGCAGTATTTT
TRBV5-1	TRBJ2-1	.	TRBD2	CASSLARGLAGAYNEQFF	TGCGCCAGCAGCTTGGCCCGGGGACTAGCGGGCGCCTACAATGAGCAGTTCTTC
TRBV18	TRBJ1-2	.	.	CASSPNLTRSFNYGYTF	TGTGCCAGCTCACCAAACTTAACCAGGTCTTTTAACTATGGCTACACCTTC
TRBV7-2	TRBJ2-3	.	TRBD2	CASSASGRASTDTQYF	TGTGCCAGCAGCGCTAGCGGGAGGGCTAGCACAGATACGCAGTATTTT
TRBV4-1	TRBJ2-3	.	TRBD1	CASSQDHRGVADTQYF	TGCGCCAGCAGCCAAGACCACAGGGGGGTCGCAGATACGCAGTATTTT
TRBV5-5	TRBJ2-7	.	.	CASSSWVVERFPPEQYF	TGTGCCAGCAGCTCCTGGGTAGTAGAGCGGTTCCCTCCCGAGCAGTACTTC
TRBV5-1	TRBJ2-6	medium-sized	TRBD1	CASSLSLGGATGANVLTF	TGCGCCAGCAGCTTGTCGTTAGGGGGCGCGACTGGGGCCAACGTCCTGACTTTC
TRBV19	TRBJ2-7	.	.	CASSIDGGRYGDEQYF	TGTGCCAGTAGTATAGACGGAGGCCGCTATGGGGACGAGCAGTACTTC
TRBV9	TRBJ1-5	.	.	CASSVDGYINQPQHF	TGTGCCAGCAGCGTAGACGGGTATATTAATCAGCCCCAGCATTTT